This T cell receptor (beta chain) was captured in a study of blood T cell repertoires in COVID-19. Across the whole study: Spain, Italy and the United States supplied samples that represented acute and convalescent COVID-19. The cDNA or gDNA used as material had been derived from T cells, B-cell-depleted T cells, or PBMCs.

Trimming removed 2 bases at V and 6 bases at J, with 8 bases between. Looked up from germline, CDR1 is SGHRS and CDR2 is YFSETQ. The CDR3 spans 13 residues. Authors' methods: Reference gene primer amplification gave nucleated cell count estimates. The protocol was immunoSEQ multiplex PCR, while the TCRdb copy is restricted to in-frame clones and leaves out a portion. From that table come the V and J calls and clone size; the DNA was used to work out D and trimming. The sample holds about 100,000 clones, 80% seen once. Input material: peripheral blood. The sequence was collected from a woman between 65 and 79 years old with acute or convalescent COVID-19. The rearrangement uses TRBV5-1 and TRBJ2-2; maybe TRBD1 (6 bases). The DNA of the CDR3 is TGCGCCAGCAGCTTCCAGGGGCCCGGGGAGCTGTTTTTT. Its protein is CASSFQGPGELFF.